This T cell receptor beta chain was profiled in a study of HIV-infected children after antiretroviral therapy interruption. Study summary: Children had CD4+ above 500, viral load below 50 copies/ml, either treatment arm. Samples from the continuous-treatment group were taken at weeks 0, 48 and 150.

Treatment denoted: PENTA 11 planned treatment interruption arm or continuous ART arm. There are many counts of this clonotype. This CDR3 spans 12 amino acids. Trimming took 4 bases from V and 6 from J, leaving 9 bases between them. Germline loops: CDR1 MNHNS, CDR2 SASEGT. A 3' RACE protocol on RNA, with unique molecular identifiers, produced the TCR library. TCRdb reanalysed the 3' RACE reads using MiXCR and keeps one entry per CDR3 protein. This table has around 50,000 distinct CDR3 sequences, approximately 4% appearing once. The sequenced sample was CD45RA+ CD4+ T cells from PBMCs, pooled from several time points, obtained from a donor given antiretroviral therapy, either interrupted or continuous. The sample's subset: naive CD4+ CD45RA+ CD45RO- T cells. This TCR derives from a pool of human donors with HIV. The genes are TRBV6-1 and TRBJ1-2, with D possibly matching TRBD1 (5 bases). The CDR3 coding sequence is TGTGCCAGCAGTGCGGACATTGATGGCTACACCTTC. Its translation is CASSADIDGYTF.